Following are 7 T cell receptor beta chains from one sample sequenced in a study of long-term antiretroviral therapy in people with HIV. Runs used v3.0 of the immunoSEQ assay and were done at survey level. Repertoires were generated with immunoSEQ multiplex PCR, while TCRdb's copy carries only in-frame clones and drops some. The data contain tens of thousands of clones, around 90% of them seen just once; the ten biggest clones take up 8.3%. The source was unsorted PBMCs, collected 3.2 years before starting antiretroviral therapy. The receptors originated from a man in his forties or fifties with HIV.

The chain is built from TRBV6-6 and TRBJ2-7; no reliable D call. There are 16 residues in the CDR3. The V and J ends lost 7 bases and 2 bases respectively, with 21 bases between them. Germline lookup yields CDR1 MNHNY and CDR2 SVGAGI (reference sequence). The CDR3 DNA reads TGTGCCAGCAATACCGTTAAGACGTACCCAGCCTACGAGCAGTACTTC. It specifies CASNTVKTYPAYEQYF.

This clone has only one observation. The chain recombines TRBV5-1 with TRBJ2-5, with 8 bases identical to TRBD1. CDR1 and CDR2 (germline): SGHRS, YFSETQ. The CDR3 has 15 amino acids. With 1 base clipped from V and 3 bases from J, the junction kept 5 bases outside the gene matches. CDR3 sequence reads: CASSLSDRGKETQYF. CDR3 coding DNA: TGCGCCAGCAGCTTGTCTGACAGGGGTAAAGAGACCCAGTACTTC.

The gene calls are TRBV6-5 and TRBJ2-7; D is perhaps TRBD1 (5 bases). The germline V gene has CDR1 MNHEY and CDR2 SVGAGI. Trimming shortened V by 6 bases and J by 3 bases, and 15 bases separated the two germline ends. CDR3 size: 14 residues. The CDR3, as DNA: TGTGCCAGCAGCCCCACAGGTTCCGGCTACGAGCAGTACTTC. Residues: CASSPTGSGYEQYF.

The chain uses TRBV30 and TRBJ1-1, with D uncertain. This CDR3 has 13 amino acids. The V and J ends lost 3 bases and 4 bases respectively, with 12 bases between them. CDR1 and CDR2 (germline): GTSNPN, SVGIG (reference sequence). CDR3 protein: CAWSGNVGTEAFF. CDR3 nucleotides: TGTGCCTGGAGCGGAAATGTCGGCACTGAAGCTTTCTTT.

V and J are TRBV5-5 and TRBJ2-7; the match to TRBD2 covers 8 bases. Germline V gene sequence: CDR1 SGHKS, CDR2 YYEKEE (reference sequence). Trimming took 3 bases from V and 3 from J; bases not matched to a gene: 8. The CDR3 spans 15 residues. The CDR3 DNA reads TGTGCCAGCAGCTCCAGCGGGGGCGAACTCTACGAGCAGTACTTC. This translates into CASSSSGGELYEQYF.

J is TRBJ1-5 and V is TRBV19, with 7 bases that match TRBD1. Trimming at V came to 6 bases and at J to 2 bases, leaving 10 bases not matched to a gene. The CDR3 sequence is 16 residues long. Looked up from germline, CDR1 is LNHDA and CDR2 is SQIVND (reference sequence). The CDR3 DNA reads as TGTGCCAGTAGGCCGGACAGGTGGTTGGGCAATCAGCCCCAGCATTTT. The encoded protein is CASRPDRWLGNQPQHF.

This clone was detected only once. The chain links TRBV30 to TRBJ2-1; D is tentatively TRBD1 or TRBD2 (5 bases each). Germline V CDR1 and CDR2: GTSNPN, SVGIG (reference sequence). Deletions cut 3 bases from V and 7 bases from J, with 16 bases between. There are 14 residues in the CDR3. CDR3 nucleotides: TGTGCCTGGAGGAAGCTTTCGGGGCGGAATGAGCAGTTCTTC. As protein: CAWRKLSGRNEQFF. Based on the CDR3 plus reference TRBV30 and TRBJ2-1, the full variable domain is SQTIHQWPATLVQPVGSPLSLECTVEGTSNPNLYWYRQAAGRGLQLLFYSVGIGQISSEVPQNLSASRPQDRQFILSSKKLLLSDSGFYLCAWRKLSGRNEQFFGPGTRLTVL.